The 30 T cell receptor beta chains below were found in one sample sequenced in a study of response to subunit inactivated influenza vaccine. TCRdb redid the calling of the RT-PCR reads with MiXCR, one entry per CDR3 protein. The top ten hold around 2.8% of the sample, which has about 540,000 distinct CDR3 sequences, roughly 23% seen once. These same records also appear under a second study, on T cells expressing NK-cell markers. Turning to that study: 5'RACE template switching with UMIs generated TCR beta cDNA.

Sample: CD4+ T cells sorted from PBMCs, taken 11 to 12 days after vaccination. The receptors were sampled from a man aged 50 or older who received an inactivated influenza vaccine.

The gene calls are TRBV5-1 and TRBJ2-7, with TRBD1 as a possible D gene (5 bases). The CDR3 consists of 14 residues. Germline assignment: CDR1 SGHRS and CDR2 YFSETQ. V was shortened by 3 bases and J by 2 bases, with 12 bases between the two germline ends. The CDR3 nucleotides read TGCGCCAGCAGCTCTGTGGGGCAGGCCTACGAGCAGTACTTC. Translated, it gives CASSSVGQAYEQYF. Complete variable domain (other parts from reference TRBV5-1 and TRBJ2-7): KAGVTQTPRYLIKTRGQQVTLSCSPISGHRSVSWYQQTPGQGLQFLFEYFSETQRNKGNFPGRFSGRQFSNSRSEMNVSTLELGDSALYLCASSSVGQAYEQYFGPGTRLTVT.

This clonotype has a handful of counts. The genes are TRBV11-2 and TRBJ1-3; 8 bases align to TRBD1. The V gene's germline CDR1 is SGHAT and CDR2 FQNNGV. Trimming took 5 bases from V and 0 from J; bases not matched to a gene: 9. The length of the CDR3 is 17 residues. Here the CDR3 reads CASSTHGTGLSGNTIYF. DNA for the CDR3: TGTGCCAGCAGCACCCATGGGACAGGCCTCTCTGGAAACACCATATATTTT. Using reference TRBV11-2 and TRBJ1-3 for the parts outside the CDR3, the full variable domain is EAGVAQSPRYKIIEKRQSVAFWCNPISGHATLYWYQQILGQGPKLLIQFQNNGVVDDSQLPKDRFSAERLKGVDSTLKIQPAKLEDSAVYLCASSTHGTGLSGNTIYFGEGSWLTVV.

This clonotype was counted between two and nine times. V gene TRBV12-3 or TRBV12-4 combines with J gene TRBJ1-5; D gene unclear. The CDR3 contains 13 residues. V lost 8 bases to trimming and J lost 1 base, with 9 bases between them. CDR3 nucleotides: TGTGCCAGCGCGGCCTGGAGCAATCAGCCCCAGCATTTT. Its protein is CASAAWSNQPQHF.

This clonotype was picked up a small number of times. The gene calls are TRBV29-1 and TRBJ1-5; a possible D gene is TRBD1 (5 bases). Trimming took off 4 bases at V and 6 bases at J, with 13 bases between the two ends. From germline, CDR1 is SQVTM and CDR2 ANQGSEA. The CDR3 spans 13 residues. CDR3 amino acids: CSVGGRGGQPQHF. Written as DNA, the CDR3 is TGCAGCGTTGGAGGGAGGGGAGGTCAGCCCCAGCATTTT.

This clonotype has more than one count but fewer than ten. V gene TRBV6-2 or TRBV6-3 combines with J gene TRBJ1-3, with unresolved D. Per germline, CDR1 MNHEY and CDR2 SVGEGT. The CDR3 has 17 residues. Trimming shortened V by 6 bases and J by 0 bases, and 18 bases separated the two germline ends. The CDR3 sequence: CASRRVGGRRSGNTIYF. Here the CDR3 DNA reads TGTGCCAGCAGACGCGTGGGCGGACGGCGCTCTGGAAACACCATATATTTT.

This clonotype was recorded a few times. V and J are TRBV29-1 and TRBJ2-5; either TRBD1 or TRBD2 may supply D (5 bases each). This CDR3 contains 14 residues. Trimming cost V 7 bases and J 1 base, with 16 bases left between them. Germline V gene data show CDR1 as SQVTM and CDR2 as ANQGSEA. Written as DNA, the CDR3 is TGCAGCGGACGTGAGGGGCCTACCCAAGAGACCCAGTACTTC. Protein product: CSGREGPTQETQYF.

The V call is TRBV20-1, the J call TRBJ2-5; a possible D gene is TRBD2 (6 bases). Per the germline V gene, CDR1 is DFQATT and CDR2 is SNEGSKA (reference sequence). V was trimmed by 4 bases and J by 4 bases, leaving 19 bases between them. This CDR3 is built from 15 residues. CDR3 coding DNA: TGCAGTGCTACGGGGTTGTTCGGGGGTGGAGAGACCCAGTACTTC. Translation: CSATGLFGGGETQYF.

The rearrangement uses TRBV5-1 and TRBJ1-1; D may be TRBD1 (6 bases). V was shortened by 2 bases and J by 8 bases, with 13 bases between the two germline ends. Per germline, CDR1 SGHRS and CDR2 YFSETQ. The CDR3 contains 13 residues. CDR3 amino acids: CASSLTGNGEAFF. The CDR3 DNA sequence: TGCGCCAGCAGCTTAACAGGGAATGGGGAAGCTTTCTTT.

This sequence joins TRBV7-9 and TRBJ2-1; D is possibly TRBD1 (6 bases). Trimming took 5 bases from V and 3 from J, leaving 17 bases between them. The length of the CDR3 is 16 residues. In germline, CDR1 is SEHNR, CDR2 FQNEAQ (reference sequence). The CDR3 DNA is TGTGCCAGCAGCCCACAGGGTACTCCTCTCTACAATGAGCAGTTCTTC. It translates to CASSPQGTPLYNEQFF.

The CDR3 coding sequence is TGTGCCAGCAGTCAGAAGGGGCGTTCTGAAGCTTTCTTT. Its translation is CASSQKGRSEAFF. The chain uses TRBV27 and TRBJ1-1; tentatively, D is TRBD1 (5 bases). Trimming pared 5 bases from V and 6 bases from J, leaving 13 bases between. This CDR3 contains 13 residues. Per the germline V gene, CDR1 is MNHEY and CDR2 is SMNVEV (reference sequence).

There are a few counts of this clonotype. The chain links TRBV11-2 to TRBJ2-3; D might be TRBD1 or TRBD2, each matching 6 bases. CDR1 and CDR2 from the germline V gene are SGHAT and FQNNGV. Trimming pared 1 base from V and 1 base from J, leaving 18 bases between. This CDR3 has 18 amino acids. In nucleotides, the CDR3 is TGTGCCAGCAGCTTAGGAGGAGGGGGGTCGACAGGCACAGATACGCAGTATTTT. Translating gives CASSLGGGGSTGTDTQYF.

This chain links TRBV5-1 with TRBJ2-7; TRBD2 matches at 7 bases. Per germline, CDR1 SGHRS and CDR2 YFSETQ. The junction had 7 bases not matched to a gene; V was cut back by 0 bases and J by 1 base. This CDR3 spans 16 amino acids. The CDR3, as DNA: TGCGCCAGCAGCTTGGCCTCGGGAGGAGGATCCTACGAGCAGTACTTC. This translates into CASSLASGGGSYEQYF.

There are a few counts of this clonotype. The gene calls are TRBV4-2 and TRBJ1-3; no reliable D call. Germline V gives CDR1 LGHNA, CDR2 YNFKEQ. V lost 0 bases and J 0 bases, leaving 12 bases between the germline ends. This CDR3 region has 17 residues. CDR3 sequence: CASSQDGLARSGNTIYF. CDR3 in DNA: TGTGCCAGCAGCCAAGATGGTCTGGCCCGCTCTGGAAACACCATATATTTT.

The V gene is TRBV28, the J gene TRBJ1-2; TRBD1 matches at 7 bases. V shed 6 bases and J 8 bases; nucleotides not matched to a gene: 12. Per germline, CDR1 MDHEN and CDR2 SYDVKM. The CDR3 totals 14 residues. The CDR3 reads CASRTPDRVRGYTF. The CDR3 bases are TGTGCCAGCAGGACACCAGACAGGGTACGGGGCTACACCTTC.

The chain has TRBV7-9 and TRBJ2-7; the match to TRBD2 covers 12 bases. The trim removed 4 bases at V and 5 bases at J, leaving 6 bases unmatched. Per germline, CDR1 SEHNR and CDR2 FQNEAQ (reference sequence). The CDR3 consists of 15 residues. The CDR3 here is CASSSLAGGRNEQYF. Here the CDR3 DNA reads TGTGCCAGCAGCTCCCTAGCGGGAGGGCGAAACGAGCAGTACTTC.

The V gene is TRBV6-2 or TRBV6-3, the J gene TRBJ2-1, with a tentative D call TRBD1 (5 bases). Trimming took 5 bases from V and 9 from J, leaving 14 bases between them. The germline V gene encodes CDR1 MNHEY and CDR2 SVGEGT. This CDR3 spans 13 amino acids. For the CDR3, the DNA is TGTGCCAGCAGTCCCGGACAAATATCTGAGCAGTTCTTC. Its translation: CASSPGQISEQFF.

The chain is built from TRBV10-2 and TRBJ2-7; D remains ambiguous. Germline CDR1 is WSHSY and CDR2 is SAAADI. Trimming removed 7 bases from V and 2 bases from J, with 9 bases in between. This CDR3 is 12 amino acids long. This CDR3 is CASTRRPYEQYF. The CDR3 DNA reads TGCGCCAGCACACGTAGGCCCTACGAGCAGTACTTC.

The V call is TRBV10-1, the J call TRBJ1-1; no clear D gene. The CDR3 has 16 amino acids. Trimming took off 5 bases at V and 0 bases at J, with 16 bases between the two ends. The V gene's germline CDR1 is WNHNN and CDR2 SYGVQD (reference sequence). The CDR3: CASSLQAGMVNTEAFF. The CDR3 DNA reads TGCGCCAGCAGTCTCCAGGCGGGAATGGTGAACACTGAAGCTTTCTTT.

The DNA of the CDR3 is TGTGCCAGCAGCTTAGTGGCGGGAGCACTAGCCGAGCAGTTCTTC. It yields the protein CASSLVAGALAEQFF. This chain connects TRBV7-2 to TRBJ2-1, with 7 bases lining up with TRBD2. This CDR3 has 15 amino acids. CDR1 is SGHTA, CDR2 FQGNSA, per germline. J lost 10 bases, V lost 1 base, and 10 bases had no gene match. The whole variable domain, filled in from reference TRBV7-2 and TRBJ2-1, reads GAGVSQSPSNKVTEKGKDVELRCDPISGHTALYWYRQSLGQGLEFLIYFQGNSAPDKSGLPSDRFSAERTGGSVSTLTIQRTQQEDSAVYLCASSLVAGALAEQFFGPGTRLTVL.

This clonotype was detected many times. This chain connects TRBV29-1 to TRBJ2-1, with D uncertain. Germline loops: CDR1 SQVTM, CDR2 ANQGSEA. The CDR3 has 14 amino acids. Trimming shortened V by 4 bases and J by 0 bases, and 10 bases separated the two germline ends. DNA for the CDR3: TGCAGCGTTGTGGTGGCGAGCTCCTACAATGAGCAGTTCTTC. Its translation: CSVVVASSYNEQFF.

This clonotype occurred once. The gene calls are TRBV29-1 and TRBJ2-7, with 9 bases identical to TRBD2. Germline V lookup: CDR1 SQVTM, CDR2 ANQGSEA. V lost 6 bases and J lost 6; bases outside the gene matches: 12. The CDR3 spans 14 residues. The CDR3 bases are TGCAGCGTCACCGGCGGGGGGGAGGGGTTCGAGCAGTACTTC. It translates to CSVTGGGEGFEQYF.

This clonotype was counted once. The genes are TRBV14 and TRBJ1-6; unclear D gene. The CDR3 is made up of 11 amino acids. The germline V gene encodes CDR1 SGHDN and CDR2 FVKESK. Trimming removed 4 bases at V and 16 bases at J, with 11 bases between. The DNA of the CDR3 is TGTGCCAGCAGCCGGCTGGGGAGACTCCACTTT. This encodes CASSRLGRLHF.

The chain combines TRBV20-1 with TRBJ1-5, with D uncertain. The CDR3 has 12 residues. The germline CDR1 and CDR2 sequences are DFQATT and SNEGSKA (reference sequence). The V gene lost 5 bases and the J gene lost 6 bases, with 11 bases spanning the gap. CDR3 nucleotide sequence: TGCAGTGCTGGCCAGTTCGGTCAGCCCCAGCATTTT. Translated, it gives CSAGQFGQPQHF.

The V call is TRBV7-8, the J call TRBJ2-3; a weak D match, TRBD1 (6 bases). Germline CDR1 reads SGHVS; CDR2 reads FQNEAQ. The germline V and J ends were trimmed by 3 bases and 1 base, with 8 bases remaining between them. The CDR3 sequence is 14 residues long. CDR3 region: CASSFNRGTDTQYF. The CDR3 DNA sequence: TGTGCCAGCAGCTTTAACAGGGGCACAGATACGCAGTATTTT.

This clonotype was detected only a few times. The chain employs TRBV6-2 or TRBV6-3 and TRBJ2-3; no clear D gene. The CDR3 is made up of 15 amino acids. Germline CDR1 MNHEY, CDR2 SVGEGT. V dropped 8 bases and J dropped 2 bases, with 17 bases sitting between them. As DNA, the CDR3 is TGTGCCAGCTCTCTTAGGTGGAAACACACAGATACGCAGTATTTT. Encoded protein: CASSLRWKHTDTQYF.

The chain is built from TRBV5-6 and TRBJ1-2; the D is unclear. Germline values: CDR1 SGHDT, CDR2 YYEEEE. Trimming took 6 bases from V and 7 from J, leaving 16 bases between them. CDR3 length equals 13 residues. The CDR3 nucleotides read TGTGCCAGCAACCGGGAACGGGTTTTTGGCTACACCTTC. It translates to CASNRERVFGYTF.

The V gene is TRBV12-3 or TRBV12-4, the J gene TRBJ2-1, with D possibly matching TRBD2 (5 bases). There are 14 residues in the CDR3. Trimming left V 3 bases short and J 2 bases short, with 8 bases between. The CDR3 is CASSLGDTYNEQFF. The CDR3 nucleotides read TGTGCCAGCAGTTTGGGAGATACCTACAATGAGCAGTTCTTC.

This clonotype was detected only a few times. The rearrangement joins TRBV5-6 to TRBJ2-1; 12 bases fit TRBD1. Trimming removed 4 bases from V and 10 bases from J; junction bases left unmatched: 9. The V gene's germline CDR1 is SGHDT and CDR2 YYEEEE. This CDR3 contains 15 residues. CDR3 sequence: CASSLPGQGAGEQFF. In DNA, the CDR3 is TGTGCCAGCAGCCTGCCGGGACAGGGGGCCGGGGAGCAGTTCTTC.

This chain connects TRBV4-3 to TRBJ2-1; D is uncertain. With 3 bases removed from V and 5 bases from J, the gap between germline ends came to 14 bases. Per germline, CDR1 LGHNA and CDR2 YSLEER. The CDR3 contains 15 residues. CDR3 bases: TGCGCCAGCAGCCAGGCTCGGATAAGAAACAATGAGCAGTTCTTC. Its translation: CASSQARIRNNEQFF.

The chain joins TRBV4-3 to TRBJ2-3; either TRBD1 or TRBD2 may fit D (6 bases each). V was shortened by 2 bases and J by 3 bases, with 12 bases between the two germline ends. Per the germline V gene, CDR1 is LGHNA and CDR2 is YSLEER. The CDR3 has 15 amino acids. CDR3 loop: CASSQRGAPTDTQYF. The CDR3 nucleotides read TGCGCCAGCAGCCAAAGGGGGGCCCCGACAGATACGCAGTATTTT.